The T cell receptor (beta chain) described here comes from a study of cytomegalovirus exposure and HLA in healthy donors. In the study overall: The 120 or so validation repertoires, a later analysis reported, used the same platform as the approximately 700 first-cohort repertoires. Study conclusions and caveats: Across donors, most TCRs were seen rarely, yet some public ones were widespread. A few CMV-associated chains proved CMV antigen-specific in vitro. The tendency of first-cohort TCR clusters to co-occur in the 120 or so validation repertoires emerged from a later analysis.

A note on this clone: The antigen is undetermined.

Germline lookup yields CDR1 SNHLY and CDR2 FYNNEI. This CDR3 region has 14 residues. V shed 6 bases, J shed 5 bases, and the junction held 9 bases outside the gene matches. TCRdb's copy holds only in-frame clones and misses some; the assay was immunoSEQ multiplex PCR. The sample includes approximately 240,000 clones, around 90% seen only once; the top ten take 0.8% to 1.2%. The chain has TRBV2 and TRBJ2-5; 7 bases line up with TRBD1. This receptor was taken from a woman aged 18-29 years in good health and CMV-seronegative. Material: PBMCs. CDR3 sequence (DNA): TGTGCCAGCAGGACAGGGCGGCGGGCTGAGACCCAGTACTTC. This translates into CASRTGRRAETQYF.